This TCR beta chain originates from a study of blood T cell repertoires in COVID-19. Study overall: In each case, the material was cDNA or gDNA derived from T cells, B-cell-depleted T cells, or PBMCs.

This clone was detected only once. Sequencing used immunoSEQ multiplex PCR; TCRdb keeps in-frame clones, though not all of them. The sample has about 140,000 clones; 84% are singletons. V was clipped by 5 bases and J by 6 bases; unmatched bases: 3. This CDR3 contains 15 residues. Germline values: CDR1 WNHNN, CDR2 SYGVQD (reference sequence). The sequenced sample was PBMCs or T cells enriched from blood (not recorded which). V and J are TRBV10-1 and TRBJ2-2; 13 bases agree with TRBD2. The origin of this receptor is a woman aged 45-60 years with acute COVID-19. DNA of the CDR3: TGCGCCAGCAGTAGACTAGCGGGAGGCCCCGGGGAGCTGTTTTTT. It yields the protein CASSRLAGGPGELFF.